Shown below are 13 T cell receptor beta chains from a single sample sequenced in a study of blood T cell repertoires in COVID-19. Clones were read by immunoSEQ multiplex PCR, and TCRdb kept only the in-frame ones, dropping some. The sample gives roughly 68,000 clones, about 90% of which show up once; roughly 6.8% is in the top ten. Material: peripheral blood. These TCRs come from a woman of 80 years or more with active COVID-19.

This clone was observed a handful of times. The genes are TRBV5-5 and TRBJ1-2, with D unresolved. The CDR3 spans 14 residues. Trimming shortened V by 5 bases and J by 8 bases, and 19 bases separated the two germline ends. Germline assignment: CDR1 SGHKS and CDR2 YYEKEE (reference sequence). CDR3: CASRVDPMAGGYTF. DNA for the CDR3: TGTGCCAGCAGAGTAGACCCGATGGCGGGAGGCTACACCTTC.

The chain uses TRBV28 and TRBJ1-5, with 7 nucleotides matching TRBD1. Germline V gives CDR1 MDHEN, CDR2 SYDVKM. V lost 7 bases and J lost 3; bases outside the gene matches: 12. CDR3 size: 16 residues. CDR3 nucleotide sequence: TGTGCCAGCACCAACTTGGGGCAGGGGGTCAATCAGCCCCAGCATTTT. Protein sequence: CASTNLGQGVNQPQHF.

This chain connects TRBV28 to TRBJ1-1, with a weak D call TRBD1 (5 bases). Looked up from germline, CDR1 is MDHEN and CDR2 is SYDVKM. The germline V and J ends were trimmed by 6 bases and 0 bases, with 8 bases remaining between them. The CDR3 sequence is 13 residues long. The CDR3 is CASRPTVNTEAFF. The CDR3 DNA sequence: TGTGCCAGCAGACCGACAGTGAACACTGAAGCTTTCTTT.

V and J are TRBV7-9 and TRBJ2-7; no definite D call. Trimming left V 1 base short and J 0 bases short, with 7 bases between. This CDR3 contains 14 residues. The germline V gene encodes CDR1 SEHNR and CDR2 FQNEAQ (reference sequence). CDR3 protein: CASSLDASSYEQYF. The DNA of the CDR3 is TGTGCCAGCAGCTTAGACGCCAGCTCCTACGAGCAGTACTTC.

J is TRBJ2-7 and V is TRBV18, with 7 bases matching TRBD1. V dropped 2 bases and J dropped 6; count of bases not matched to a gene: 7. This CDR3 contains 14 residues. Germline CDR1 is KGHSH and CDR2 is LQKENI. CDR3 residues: CASSPGTAEPEQYF. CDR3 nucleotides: TGTGCCAGCTCACCAGGGACAGCCGAGCCCGAGCAGTACTTC.

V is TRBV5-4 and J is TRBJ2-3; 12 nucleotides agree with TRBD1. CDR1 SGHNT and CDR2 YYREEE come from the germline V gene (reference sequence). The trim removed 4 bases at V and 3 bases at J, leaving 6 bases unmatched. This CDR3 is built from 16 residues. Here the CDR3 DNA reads TGTGCCAGCAGCCTGGGACAGGGGGCGATGACAGATACGCAGTATTTT. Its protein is CASSLGQGAMTDTQYF.

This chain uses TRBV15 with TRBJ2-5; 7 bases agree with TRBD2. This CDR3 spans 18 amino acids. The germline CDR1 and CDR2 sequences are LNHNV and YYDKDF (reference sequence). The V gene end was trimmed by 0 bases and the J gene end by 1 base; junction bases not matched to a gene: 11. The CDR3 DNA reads TGTGCCACCAGCAGAGATCGGGAGGCGGGGCCCTCCCAAGAGACCCAGTACTTC. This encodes CATSRDREAGPSQETQYF.

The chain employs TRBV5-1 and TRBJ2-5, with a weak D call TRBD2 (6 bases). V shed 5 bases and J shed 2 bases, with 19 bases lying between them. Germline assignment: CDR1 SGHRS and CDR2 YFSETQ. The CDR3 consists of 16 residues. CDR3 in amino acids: CASRGGGAVKQETQYF. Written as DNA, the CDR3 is TGCGCCAGCAGAGGAGGAGGGGCCGTTAAACAAGAGACCCAGTACTTC.

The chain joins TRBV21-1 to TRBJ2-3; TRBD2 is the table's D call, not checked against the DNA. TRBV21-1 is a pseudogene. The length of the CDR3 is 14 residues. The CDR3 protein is CASSRSISTDTQYF. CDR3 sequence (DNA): TGTGCCAGCTCCCGTAGTATTTCCACAGATACGCAGTATTTT.

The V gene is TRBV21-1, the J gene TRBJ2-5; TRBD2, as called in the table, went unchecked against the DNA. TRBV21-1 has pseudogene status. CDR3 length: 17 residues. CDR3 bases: TGTGCCAGCGGAACTGGACTAGCGGGACGGTGCCAAGAGACCCAGTACTTC. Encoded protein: CASGTGLAGRCQETQYF.

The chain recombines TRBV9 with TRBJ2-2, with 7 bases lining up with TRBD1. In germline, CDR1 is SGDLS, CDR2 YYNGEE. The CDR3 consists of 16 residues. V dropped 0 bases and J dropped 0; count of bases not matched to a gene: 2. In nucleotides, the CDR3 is TGTGCCAGCAGCGTAGCGCAGGGGGCGAACACCGGGGAGCTGTTTTTT. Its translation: CASSVAQGANTGELFF.

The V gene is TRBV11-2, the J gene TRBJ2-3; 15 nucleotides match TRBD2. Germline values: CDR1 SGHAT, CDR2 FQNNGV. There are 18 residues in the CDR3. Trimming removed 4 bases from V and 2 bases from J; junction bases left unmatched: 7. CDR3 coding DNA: TGTGCCAGCAGCTCCCGGACTAGCGGGAGGGCCTCCACAGATACGCAGTATTTT. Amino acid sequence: CASSSRTSGRASTDTQYF.

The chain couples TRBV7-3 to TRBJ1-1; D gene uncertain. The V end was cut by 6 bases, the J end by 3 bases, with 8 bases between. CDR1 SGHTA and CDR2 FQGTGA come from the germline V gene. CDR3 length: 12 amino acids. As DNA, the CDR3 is TGTGCCAGCAGAACACCCTACACTGAAGCTTTCTTT. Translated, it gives CASRTPYTEAFF.